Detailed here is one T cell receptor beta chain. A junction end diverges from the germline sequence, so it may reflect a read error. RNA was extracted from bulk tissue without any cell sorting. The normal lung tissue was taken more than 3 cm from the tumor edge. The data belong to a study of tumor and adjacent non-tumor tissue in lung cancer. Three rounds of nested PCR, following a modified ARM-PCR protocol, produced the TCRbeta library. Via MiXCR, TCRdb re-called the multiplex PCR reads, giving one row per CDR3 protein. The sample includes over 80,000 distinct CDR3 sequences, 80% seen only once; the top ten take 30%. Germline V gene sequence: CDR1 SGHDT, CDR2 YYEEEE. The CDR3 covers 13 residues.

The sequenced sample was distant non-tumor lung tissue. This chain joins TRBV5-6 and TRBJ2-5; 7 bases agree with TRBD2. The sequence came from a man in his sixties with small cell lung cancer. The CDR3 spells CSSRSSGWETQYF. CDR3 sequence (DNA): TGTTCCAGCAGATCTAGCGGTTGGGAGACCCAGTACTTC.